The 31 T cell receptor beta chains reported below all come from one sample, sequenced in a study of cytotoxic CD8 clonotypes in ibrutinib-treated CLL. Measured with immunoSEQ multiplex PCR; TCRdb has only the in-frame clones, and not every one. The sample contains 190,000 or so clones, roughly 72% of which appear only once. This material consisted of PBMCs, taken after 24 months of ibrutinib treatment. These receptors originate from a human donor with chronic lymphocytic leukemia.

CDR3 residues: CSVFYRNFQETQYF. CDR3 DNA sequence: TGCAGCGTTTTCTACAGAAATTTCCAAGAGACCCAGTACTTC. The genes are TRBV29-1 and TRBJ2-5; D unresolved. Germline V gives CDR1 SQVTM, CDR2 ANQGSEA. The CDR3 is 14 amino acids. V was cut by 5 bases and J by 1 base, with 14 bases left in between.

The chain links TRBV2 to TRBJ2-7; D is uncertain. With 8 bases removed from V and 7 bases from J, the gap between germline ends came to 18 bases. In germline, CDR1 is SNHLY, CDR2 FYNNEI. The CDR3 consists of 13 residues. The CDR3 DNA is TGTGCCAGCTTGGTAGCCGGGCTACGAGAGCAGTACTTC. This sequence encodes CASLVAGLREQYF.

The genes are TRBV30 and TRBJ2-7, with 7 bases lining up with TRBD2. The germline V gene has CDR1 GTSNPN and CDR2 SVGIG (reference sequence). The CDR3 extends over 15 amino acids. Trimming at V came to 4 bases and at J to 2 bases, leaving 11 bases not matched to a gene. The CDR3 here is CAWNPPASGPYEQYF. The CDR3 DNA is TGTGCCTGGAACCCCCCGGCTAGCGGACCCTACGAGCAGTACTTC.

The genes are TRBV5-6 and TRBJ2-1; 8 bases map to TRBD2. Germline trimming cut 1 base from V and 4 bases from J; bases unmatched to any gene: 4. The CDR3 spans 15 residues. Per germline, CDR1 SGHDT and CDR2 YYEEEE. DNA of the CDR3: TGTGCCAGCAGCTTGAGCGGGAGAGAGTACAATGAGCAGTTCTTC. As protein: CASSLSGREYNEQFF.

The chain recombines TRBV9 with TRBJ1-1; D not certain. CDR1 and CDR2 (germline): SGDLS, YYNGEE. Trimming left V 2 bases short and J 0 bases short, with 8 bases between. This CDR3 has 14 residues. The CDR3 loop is CASSVHKLNTEAFF. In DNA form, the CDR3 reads TGTGCCAGCAGCGTCCACAAACTGAACACTGAAGCTTTCTTT.

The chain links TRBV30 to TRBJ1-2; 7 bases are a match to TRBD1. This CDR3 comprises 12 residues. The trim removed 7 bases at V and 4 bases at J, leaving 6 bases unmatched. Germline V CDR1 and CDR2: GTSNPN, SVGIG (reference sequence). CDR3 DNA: TGTGCCTACTTCGGACAGGTCTATGGCTACACCTTC. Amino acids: CAYFGQVYGYTF.

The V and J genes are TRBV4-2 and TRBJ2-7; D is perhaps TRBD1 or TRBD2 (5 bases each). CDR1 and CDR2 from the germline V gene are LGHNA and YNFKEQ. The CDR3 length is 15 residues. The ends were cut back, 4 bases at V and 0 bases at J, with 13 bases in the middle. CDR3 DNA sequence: TGTGCCAGCAGCCGAAGGGACGAGAGCTCCTACGAGCAGTACTTC. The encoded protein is CASSRRDESSYEQYF.

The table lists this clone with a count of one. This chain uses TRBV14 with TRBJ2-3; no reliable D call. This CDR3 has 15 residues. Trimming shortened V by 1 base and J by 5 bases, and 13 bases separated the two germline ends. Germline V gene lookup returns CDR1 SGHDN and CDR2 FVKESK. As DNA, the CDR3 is TGTGCCAGCAGCCAAGCCGAGGTGTTTGGAGATACGCAGTATTTT. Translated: CASSQAEVFGDTQYF.

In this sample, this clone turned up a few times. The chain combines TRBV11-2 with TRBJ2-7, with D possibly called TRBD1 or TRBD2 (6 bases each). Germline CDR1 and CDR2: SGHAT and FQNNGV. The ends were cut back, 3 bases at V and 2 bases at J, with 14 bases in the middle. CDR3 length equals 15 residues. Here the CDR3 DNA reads TGTGCCAGCAGCTTTCGAGGGGGGCAGACCTACGAGCAGTACTTC. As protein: CASSFRGGQTYEQYF.

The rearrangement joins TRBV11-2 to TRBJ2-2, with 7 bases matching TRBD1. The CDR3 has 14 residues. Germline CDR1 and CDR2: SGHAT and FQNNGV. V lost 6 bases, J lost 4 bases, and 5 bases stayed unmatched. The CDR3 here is CASRAGTATGELFF. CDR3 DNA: TGTGCCAGCAGAGCCGGGACAGCCACCGGGGAGCTGTTTTTT.

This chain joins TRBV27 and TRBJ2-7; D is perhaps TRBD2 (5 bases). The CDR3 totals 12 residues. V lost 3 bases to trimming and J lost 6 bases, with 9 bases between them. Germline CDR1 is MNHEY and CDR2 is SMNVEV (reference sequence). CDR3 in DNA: TGTGCCAGCAGTTTTAACGGGGTCGAGCAGTACTTC. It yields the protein CASSFNGVEQYF.

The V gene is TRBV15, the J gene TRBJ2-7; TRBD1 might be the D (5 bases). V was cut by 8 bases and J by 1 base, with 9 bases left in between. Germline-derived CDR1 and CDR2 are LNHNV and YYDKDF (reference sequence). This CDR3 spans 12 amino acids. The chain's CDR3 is CATGKGSYEQYF. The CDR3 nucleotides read TGTGCCACCGGAAAGGGGTCCTACGAGCAGTACTTC.

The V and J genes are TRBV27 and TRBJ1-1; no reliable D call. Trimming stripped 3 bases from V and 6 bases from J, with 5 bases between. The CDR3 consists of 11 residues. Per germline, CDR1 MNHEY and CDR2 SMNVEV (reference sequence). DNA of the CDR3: TGTGCCAGCAGTTTCGGTGCTGAAGCTTTCTTT. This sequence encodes CASSFGAEAFF.

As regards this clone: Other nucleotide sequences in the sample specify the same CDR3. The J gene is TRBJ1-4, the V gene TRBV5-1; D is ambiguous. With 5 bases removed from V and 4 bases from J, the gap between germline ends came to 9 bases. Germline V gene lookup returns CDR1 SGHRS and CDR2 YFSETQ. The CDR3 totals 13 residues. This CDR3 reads CASSRGDNEKLFF. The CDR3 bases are TGCGCCAGCAGTCGCGGGGATAATGAAAAACTGTTTTTT.

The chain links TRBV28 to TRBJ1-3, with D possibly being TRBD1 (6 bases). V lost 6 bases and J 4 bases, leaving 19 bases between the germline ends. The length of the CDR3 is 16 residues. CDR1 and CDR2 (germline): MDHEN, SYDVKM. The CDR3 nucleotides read TGTGCCAGCAGCCAGATCACAGGGACGAAGGGAAACACCATATATTTT. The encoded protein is CASSQITGTKGNTIYF.

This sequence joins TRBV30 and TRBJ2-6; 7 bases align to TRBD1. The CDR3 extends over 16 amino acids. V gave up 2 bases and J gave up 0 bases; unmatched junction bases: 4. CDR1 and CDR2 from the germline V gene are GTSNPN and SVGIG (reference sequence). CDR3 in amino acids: CAWSSKGASGANVLTF. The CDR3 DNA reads TGTGCCTGGAGTTCGAAGGGGGCCTCTGGGGCCAACGTCCTGACTTTC.

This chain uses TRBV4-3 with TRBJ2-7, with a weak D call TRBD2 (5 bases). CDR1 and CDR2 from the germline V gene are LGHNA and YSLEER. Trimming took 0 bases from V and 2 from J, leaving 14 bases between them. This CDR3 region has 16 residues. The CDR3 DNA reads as TGCGCCAGCAGCCAAGACCTGGGAGACATTACCTACGAGCAGTACTTC. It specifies CASSQDLGDITYEQYF.

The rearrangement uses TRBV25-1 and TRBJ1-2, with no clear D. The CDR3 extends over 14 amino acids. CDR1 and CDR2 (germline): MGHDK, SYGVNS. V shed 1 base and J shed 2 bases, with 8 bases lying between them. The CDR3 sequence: CASSEFGQNYGYTF. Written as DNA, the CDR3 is TGTGCCAGCAGTGAATTCGGGCAGAACTATGGCTACACCTTC.

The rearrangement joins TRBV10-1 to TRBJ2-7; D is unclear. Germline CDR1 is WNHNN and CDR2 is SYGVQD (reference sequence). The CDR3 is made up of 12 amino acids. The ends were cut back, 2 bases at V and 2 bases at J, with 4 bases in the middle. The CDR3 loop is CASSEGTYEQYF. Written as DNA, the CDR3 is TGCGCCAGCAGTGAGGGCACCTACGAGCAGTACTTC.

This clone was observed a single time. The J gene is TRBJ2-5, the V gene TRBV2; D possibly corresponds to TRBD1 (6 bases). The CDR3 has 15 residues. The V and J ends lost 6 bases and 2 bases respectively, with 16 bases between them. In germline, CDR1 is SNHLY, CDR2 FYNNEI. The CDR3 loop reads CASSPSLGQQETQYF. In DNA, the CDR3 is TGTGCCAGCAGCCCATCACTAGGACAGCAAGAGACCCAGTACTTC.

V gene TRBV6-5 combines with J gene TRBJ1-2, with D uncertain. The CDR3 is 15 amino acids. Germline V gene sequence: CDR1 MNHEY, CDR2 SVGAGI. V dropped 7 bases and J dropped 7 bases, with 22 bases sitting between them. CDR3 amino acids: CASTFAHSEASGYTF. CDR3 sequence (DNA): TGTGCCAGCACTTTCGCTCACAGTGAGGCTTCTGGCTACACCTTC.

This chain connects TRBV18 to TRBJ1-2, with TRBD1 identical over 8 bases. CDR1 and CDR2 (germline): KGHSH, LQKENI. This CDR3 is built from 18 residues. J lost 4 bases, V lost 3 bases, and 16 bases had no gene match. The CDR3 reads CASSPNWGQDRFGYGYTF. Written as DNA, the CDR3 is TGTGCCAGCTCACCCAATTGGGGACAGGATAGGTTCGGCTATGGCTACACCTTC.

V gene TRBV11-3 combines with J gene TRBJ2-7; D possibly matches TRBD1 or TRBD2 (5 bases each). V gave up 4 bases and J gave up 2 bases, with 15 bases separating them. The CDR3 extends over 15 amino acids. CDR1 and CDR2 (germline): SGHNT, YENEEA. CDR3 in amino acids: CASSSPGTQTYEQYF. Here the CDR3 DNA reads TGTGCCAGCAGCTCTCCCGGGACCCAAACCTACGAGCAGTACTTC.

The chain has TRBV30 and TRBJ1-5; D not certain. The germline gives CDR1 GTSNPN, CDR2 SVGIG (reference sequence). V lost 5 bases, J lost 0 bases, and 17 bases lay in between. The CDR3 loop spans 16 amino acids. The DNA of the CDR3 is TGTGCCTGGGGCATTGGTAACAGCCATAGCAATCAGCCCCAGCATTTT. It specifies CAWGIGNSHSNQPQHF.

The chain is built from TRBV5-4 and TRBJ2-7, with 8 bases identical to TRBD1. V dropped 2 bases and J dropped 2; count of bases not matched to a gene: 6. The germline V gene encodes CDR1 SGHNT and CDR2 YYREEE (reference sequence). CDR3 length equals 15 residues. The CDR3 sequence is CASSFPGQETYEQYF. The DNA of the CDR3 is TGTGCCAGCAGCTTCCCGGGACAGGAGACCTACGAGCAGTACTTC. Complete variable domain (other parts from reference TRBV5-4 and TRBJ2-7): ETGVTQSPTHLIKTRGQQVTLRCSSQSGHNTVSWYQQALGQGPQFIFQYYREEENGRGNFPPRFSGLQFPNYSSELNVNALELDDSALYLCASSFPGQETYEQYFGPGTRLTVT.

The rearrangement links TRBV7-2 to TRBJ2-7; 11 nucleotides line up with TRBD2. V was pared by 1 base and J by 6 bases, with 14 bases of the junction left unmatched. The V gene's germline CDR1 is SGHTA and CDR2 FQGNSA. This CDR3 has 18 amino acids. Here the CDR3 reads CASSLVSIELAGVTEQYF. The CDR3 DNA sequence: TGTGCCAGCAGCTTAGTCTCAATCGAACTAGCGGGAGTGACCGAGCAGTACTTC. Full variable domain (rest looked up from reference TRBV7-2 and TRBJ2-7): GAGVSQSPSNKVTEKGKDVELRCDPISGHTALYWYRQSLGQGLEFLIYFQGNSAPDKSGLPSDRFSAERTGGSVSTLTIQRTQQEDSAVYLCASSLVSIELAGVTEQYFGPGTRLTVT.

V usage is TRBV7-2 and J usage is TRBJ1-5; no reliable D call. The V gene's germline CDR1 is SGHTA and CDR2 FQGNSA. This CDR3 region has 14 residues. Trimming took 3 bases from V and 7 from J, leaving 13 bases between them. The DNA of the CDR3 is TGTGCCAGCAGCTTGGGATCCGATTTCCAGCCCCAGCATTTT. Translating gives CASSLGSDFQPQHF.

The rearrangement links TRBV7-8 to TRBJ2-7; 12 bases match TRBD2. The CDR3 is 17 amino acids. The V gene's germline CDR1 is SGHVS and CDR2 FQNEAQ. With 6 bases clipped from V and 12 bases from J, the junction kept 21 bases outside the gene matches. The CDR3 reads CASSWSARLAGDRNVYF. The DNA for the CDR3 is TGTGCCAGCAGTTGGTCTGCGAGACTAGCGGGAGATCGAAATGTGTACTTC.

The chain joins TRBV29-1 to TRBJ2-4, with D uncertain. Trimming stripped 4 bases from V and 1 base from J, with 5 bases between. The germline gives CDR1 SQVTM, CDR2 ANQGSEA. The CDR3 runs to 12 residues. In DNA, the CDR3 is TGCAGCGTTGCCCGGGCCAAAAACATTCAGTACTTC. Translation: CSVARAKNIQYF.

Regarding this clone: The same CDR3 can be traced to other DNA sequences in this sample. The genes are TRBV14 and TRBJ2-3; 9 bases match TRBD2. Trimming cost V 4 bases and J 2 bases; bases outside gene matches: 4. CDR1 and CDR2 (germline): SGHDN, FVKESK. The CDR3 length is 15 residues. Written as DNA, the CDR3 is TGTGCCAGCAGCCGCCTAGCGGGGTCCACAGATACGCAGTATTTT. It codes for CASSRLAGSTDTQYF. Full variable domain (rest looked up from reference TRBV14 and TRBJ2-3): EAGVTQFPSHSVIEKGQTVTLRCDPISGHDNLYWYRRVMGKEIKFLLHFVKESKQDESGMPNNRFLAERTGGTYSTLKVQPAELEDSGVYFCASSRLAGSTDTQYFGPGTRLTVL.

The CDR3 DNA sequence: TGTGCCAGCAGCCGACAGAGCTTCTACGAGCAGTACTTC. Encoded protein: CASSRQSFYEQYF. The rearrangement links TRBV6-5 to TRBJ2-7; D possibly corresponds to TRBD1 (5 bases). The CDR3 is 13 residues long. The germline V gene encodes CDR1 MNHEY and CDR2 SVGAGI. Trimming cost V 6 bases and J 3 bases, with 12 bases left between them.